These T cell receptor beta chains were read from a single sample in a study of siplizumab effects on memory and regulatory T cells. Some clones are missing from TCRdb's copy, which holds only in-frame ones; the method was immunoSEQ multiplex PCR. Of under 110,000 clones in the sample, 80% to 95% were seen once. The sequenced sample was non-Treg CD4+ T cells sorted from blood. Receptors originate from a human donor in good health. CDR3s include the opening cysteine and the closing phenylalanine or tryptophan. Fields, in order: clone size, CDR3 length, D gene, J gene, V gene, CDR3 protein, CDR3 DNA. D genes are given only for firm matches. Rows give clone size only sometimes, using once, few, many, or a class for an expanded clone.

>NA|14|NA|TRBJ2-2|TRBV18
CASSPKLGTGELFF
TGTGCCAGCTCCCCCAAATTGGGGACCGGGGAGCTGTTTTTT
>NA|15|NA|TRBJ1-5|TRBV19
CASSTGAGVVTPQHF
TGTGCCAGTAGTACCGGAGCCGGGGTGGTCACGCCCCAGCATTTT
>NA|14|TRBD1|TRBJ2-7|TRBV6-1
CASSETPGGVEQYF
TGTGCCAGCAGTGAAACCCCAGGGGGCGTCGAGCAGTACTTC
>NA|15|NA|TRBJ2-1|TRBV7-9
CASSSPTGPSPDQFF
TGTGCCAGCAGCTCCCCCACGGGACCGTCTCCGGATCAGTTCTTC
>NA|15|TRBD2|TRBJ2-1|TRBV15
CATHTGTSGYNEQFF
TGTGCCACCCACACCGGGACTAGCGGATACAATGAGCAGTTCTTC
>once|16|TRBD2|TRBJ2-7|TRBV15
CATSRVRTSGSYEQYF
TGTGCCACCAGCAGAGTCAGGACTAGCGGGAGCTACGAGCAGTACTTC
>NA|15|NA|TRBJ1-1|TRBV18
CASSQRRTENTEAFF
TGTGCCAGCTCACAGCGAAGGACAGAGAACACTGAAGCTTTCTTT
>NA|15|TRBD2|TRBJ2-5|TRBV7-2
CASSLPQAGGETQYF
TGTGCCAGCAGCCTCCCCCAAGCGGGAGGTGAGACCCAGTACTTC
>NA|14|NA|TRBJ1-2|TRBV5-1
CASSLASGGYPYTF
TGCGCCAGCAGCTTGGCCTCCGGGGGTTATCCCTACACCTTC
>NA|10|NA|TRBJ2-2|TRBV28
CASGAGELFF
TGTGCCAGCGGAGCCGGGGAGCTGTTTTTT
>NA|13|NA|TRBJ1-1|TRBV7-9
CASSLAGNTEAFF
TGTGCCAGCAGCTTAGCAGGGAACACTGAAGCTTTCTTT
>NA|14|NA|TRBJ2-3|TRBV7-8
CASSLERPIGTQYF
TGTGCCAGCAGCTTAGAGAGGCCAATCGGGACGCAGTATTTT
>once|18|NA|TRBJ1-3|TRBV28
CASSLFWGISNSGNTIYF
TGTGCCAGCAGTTTATTCTGGGGGATTAGTAATTCTGGAAACACCATATATTTT
>NA|15|NA|TRBJ1-1|TRBV28
CASSPLGPLNTEAFF
TGTGCCAGCAGTCCCTTAGGACCTCTGAACACTGAAGCTTTCTTT
>once|10|NA|TRBJ1-2|TRBV29-1
CSVSDTRYTF
TGCAGCGTTTCGGACACCCGCTACACCTTC
>few|11|NA|TRBJ1-1|TRBV28
CASSFITEAFF
TGTGCCAGCAGTTTCATCACTGAAGCTTTCTTT
>NA|16|NA|TRBJ2-2|TRBV9
CASSVFELVNTGELFF
TGTGCCAGCAGCGTATTTGAACTAGTCAACACCGGGGAGCTGTTTTTT
>NA|16|NA|TRBJ2-7|TRBV18
CASSPGGARDSYEQYF
TGTGCCAGCTCACCGGGTGGGGCGCGGGACAGCTACGAGCAGTACTTC
>NA|16|NA|TRBJ2-6|TRBV7-2
CASSPFGFSGANVLTF
TGTGCCAGCAGCCCCTTTGGTTTCTCTGGGGCCAACGTCCTGACTTTC
>NA|15|TRBD2|TRBJ2-7|TRBV11-3
CASSFTSGSWYEQYF
TGTGCCAGCAGCTTTACTAGCGGGAGCTGGTACGAGCAGTACTTC
>NA|13|TRBD1|TRBJ1-1|TRBV11-3
CASSGDRDTEAFF
TGTGCCAGCAGTGGGGACAGGGACACTGAAGCTTTCTTT
>NA|14|NA|TRBJ2-1|TRBV7-7
CASSLANGANEQFF
TGTGCTAGCAGCTTAGCGAACGGGGCCAATGAGCAGTTCTTC
>few|14|NA|TRBJ1-5|TRBV6-1
CASSDPSSNQPQHF
TGTGCCAGCAGTGACCCAAGTAGCAATCAGCCCCAGCATTTT
>once|14|NA|TRBJ2-7|TRBV5-4
CASSWRAGEDEQYF
TGTGCCAGCTCCTGGCGGGCAGGGGAAGACGAGCAGTACTTC